Shown below are 16 T cell receptor beta chains from a single sample sequenced in a study of regulatory T cells in long-lasting Graves disease. Indicated time point: persistent/refractory GD, antithyroid drugs over 5 years with positive TRAb. Extracted PBMC RNA gave rise to the TCR library. The TCR beta library used iRepertoire HTBI primers with Arm-PCR amplification of CDR3. MiXCR, run by TCRdb on the multiplex PCR reads, gives a single entry per CDR3 protein. The table shows 400,000 to 450,000 distinct CDR3 sequences, with 23% occurring only once. Sequencing was performed on peripheral blood mononuclear cells (PBMCs), taken when the disease was refractory, from a patient treated with antithyroid drugs. These receptors originate from a female donor with Graves disease.

The chain combines TRBV12-5 with TRBJ2-3, with 8 bases identical to TRBD2. V was pared by 4 bases and J by 3 bases, with 9 bases of the junction left unmatched. Per germline, CDR1 LGHNT and CDR2 FRNRAP. This CDR3 has 16 amino acids. The CDR3 loop reads CASGWSGGSSTDTQYF. The CDR3 DNA sequence: TGTGCTAGTGGTTGGTCGGGAGGGTCGAGTACAGATACGCAGTATTTT.

This clonotype was observed at least ten times. The gene calls are TRBV29-1 and TRBJ2-5, with TRBD2 matching 13 bases. CDR3 size: 13 residues. After removal of 4 bases from V and 4 bases from J, the junction contained 0 bases not matched to a gene. CDR1 SQVTM and CDR2 ANQGSEA come from the germline V gene. The CDR3 coding sequence is TGCAGCGTTGGGACTAGCGGGAGAGAGACCCAGTACTTC. Amino acids: CSVGTSGRETQYF.

J is TRBJ1-1 and V is TRBV12-3 or TRBV12-4; the match to TRBD1 covers 8 bases. The CDR3 has 17 amino acids. The V gene end was trimmed by 3 bases and the J gene end by 6 bases; junction bases not matched to a gene: 15. The CDR3 DNA follows: TGTGCCAGCAGTTTTAGCGGCGGCGCAGGGGGCAATGCTGAAGCTTTCTTT. It is translated as CASSFSGGAGGNAEAFF.

This rearrangement joins TRBV18 to TRBJ1-5; 9 positions match TRBD1. The length of the CDR3 is 14 residues. Germline V gene lookup returns CDR1 KGHSH and CDR2 LQKENI. Trimming at V came to 3 bases and at J to 7 bases, leaving 4 bases not matched to a gene. CDR3 sequence reads: CASSPTGGEQPQHF. The DNA of the CDR3 is TGTGCCAGCTCACCGACAGGGGGGGAGCAGCCCCAGCATTTT. Full variable domain (rest looked up from reference TRBV18 and TRBJ1-5): NAGVMQNPRHLVRRRGQEARLRCSPMKGHSHVYWYRQLPEEGLKFMVYLQKENIIDESGMPKERFSAEFPKEGPSILRIQQVVRGDSAAYFCASSPTGGEQPQHFGDGTRLSIL.

This clonotype was seen many times. The rearrangement uses TRBV11-1 and TRBJ2-5, with TRBD1 identical over 7 bases. Germline V gene sequence: CDR1 SGHAT, CDR2 FQDESV (reference sequence). V lost 5 bases, J lost 2 bases, and 11 bases stayed unmatched. The CDR3 covers 16 residues. The CDR3 DNA reads as TGTGCCAGCAGCCTGAGGACAGGACTTACACAAGAGACCCAGTACTTC. The encoded protein is CASSLRTGLTQETQYF. The full variable domain, in which reference TRBV11-1 and TRBJ2-5 provide the parts outside the CDR3, is EAEVAQSPRYKITEKSQAVAFWCDPISGHATLYWYRQILGQGPELLVQFQDESVVDDSQLPKDRFSAERLKGVDSTLKIQPAELGDSAMYLCASSLRTGLTQETQYFGPGTRLLVL.

The chain carries TRBV19 and TRBJ2-2; perhaps TRBD1 as D (5 bases). The germline V and J ends were trimmed by 1 base and 5 bases, with 11 bases remaining between them. CDR1 is LNHDA and CDR2 is SQIVND in the germline V gene (reference sequence). The CDR3 sequence is 15 residues long. DNA for the CDR3: TGTGCCAGTAGTATAGTAACAGGATCGACCGGGGAGCTGTTTTTT. It specifies CASSIVTGSTGELFF.

On this clonotype: A much larger clonotype is one base distant, so this may be a read error. The gene calls are TRBV2 and TRBJ1-5, with TRBD1 matching 7 bases. Germline V gives CDR1 SNHLY, CDR2 FYNNEI. The CDR3 extends over 14 amino acids. CDR3 loop: CTSSLGQINQPQHF. The DNA of the CDR3 is TGTACCAGCAGCTTGGGACAGATCAATCAGCCCCAGCATTTT.

This clonotype was seen many times. The CDR3 coding sequence is TGTGCCAGCAGTTATACGTCAGAGACCCAGTACTTC. Translation gives CASSYTSETQYF. This rearrangement joins TRBV12-3 or TRBV12-4 to TRBJ2-5; D call uncertain. This CDR3 comprises 12 residues. V lost 4 bases to trimming and J lost 4 bases, with 7 bases between them.

The V call is TRBV7-9, the J call TRBJ2-5, with no clear D. The CDR3 has 14 amino acids. CDR1 and CDR2 from the germline V gene are SEHNR and FQNEAQ (reference sequence). Trimming cost V 5 bases and J 1 base, with 11 bases left between them. The CDR3 nucleotides are TGTGCCAGCAGCCTCGACTTGGGCCAAGAGACCCAGTACTTC. It specifies CASSLDLGQETQYF.

This clonotype was found a few times. This CDR3 reads CASSQDLRVRNTEAFF. CDR3 nucleotide sequence: TGTGCCAGCAGCCAAGATTTAAGGGTAAGGAACACTGAAGCTTTCTTT. The rearrangement uses TRBV3-1 and TRBJ1-1; D uncertain. Germline V lookup: CDR1 LGHDT, CDR2 YNNKEL (reference sequence). The CDR3 spans 16 residues. V was cut by 0 bases and J by 1 base, with 12 bases left in between.

This clonotype has a count of ten or more. The J gene is TRBJ1-1, the V gene TRBV28; D unresolved. Germline V gives CDR1 MDHEN, CDR2 SYDVKM. Trimming stripped 6 bases from V and 0 bases from J, with 2 bases between. The length of the CDR3 is 11 residues. CDR3 DNA: TGTGCCAGCAGCATGAACACTGAAGCTTTCTTT. Its protein is CASSMNTEAFF.

The chain is built from TRBV5-1 and TRBJ2-5; 12 bases agree with TRBD2. Trimming cost V 3 bases and J 13 bases; bases outside gene matches: 16. The CDR3 is 16 residues long. The germline CDR1 and CDR2 sequences are SGHRS and YFSETQ. The CDR3 region is CASSSDGLAGRTSGYF. The CDR3 region has the DNA TGCGCCAGCAGCTCCGACGGACTAGCGGGACGAACTTCCGGGTACTTC.

Only one count was recorded for this clonotype. This chain joins TRBV6-2 or TRBV6-3 and TRBJ2-1; D may correspond to TRBD1 or TRBD2 (6 bases each). Germline V gives CDR1 MNHEY, CDR2 SVGEGT. This CDR3 is 15 amino acids long. Trimming removed 5 bases from V and 3 bases from J, with 14 bases in between. The CDR3 DNA follows: TGTGCCAGCAGTGAAGTCGGAGGGGGCTACAATGAGCAGTTCTTC. This translates into CASSEVGGGYNEQFF.

The chain carries TRBV6-2 or TRBV6-3 and TRBJ2-1; D unresolved. V was pared by 2 bases and J by 7 bases, with 9 bases between. The CDR3 is made up of 13 amino acids. CDR1 is MNHEY, CDR2 SVGEGT, per germline. DNA for the CDR3: TGTGCCAGCAGTTACCCTAATGAAAATGAGCAGTTCTTC. It translates to CASSYPNENEQFF.

This clonotype was observed a handful of times. The chain is built from TRBV20-1 and TRBJ2-7; 11 positions agree with TRBD2. Germline loops: CDR1 DFQATT, CDR2 SNEGSKA (reference sequence). The CDR3 extends over 14 amino acids. Germline trimming cut 5 bases from V and 4 bases from J; bases unmatched to any gene: 7. The DNA of the CDR3 is TGCAGTGCTCCGCAGCTAGCGGGGGGATACGAGCAGTACTTC. Encoded protein: CSAPQLAGGYEQYF.

This clonotype has just a few counts. The chain employs TRBV2 and TRBJ1-3; D remains ambiguous. The CDR3 runs to 13 residues. Per the germline V gene, CDR1 is SNHLY and CDR2 is FYNNEI. Trimming removed 4 bases at V and 0 bases at J, with 4 bases between. The CDR3: CASSVYSGNTIYF. CDR3 nucleotides: TGTGCCAGCAGTGTTTACTCTGGAAACACCATATATTTT.